This T cell receptor (beta chain) stems from a study of T cell repertoires in cytomegalovirus infection. To note about this clonotype: Its antigen is not known.

Each CDR3 protein is one row after TCRdb ran MiXCR on the reads. Of about 340,000 distinct CDR3 sequences in the sample, under 35% were seen once. The germline V and J ends were trimmed by 3 bases and 0 bases, with 8 bases remaining between them. This CDR3 contains 15 residues. CDR1 and CDR2 (germline): LGHDT, YNNKEL (reference sequence). The input for sequencing was cultured PBMCs, taken from culture after CMV antigen stimulation. This sequence was found in a human donor in good health (CMV status not recorded). Some clones in this sample may be carry-over from other donors' samples. This chain connects TRBV3-1 to TRBJ1-4; D is unresolved. CDR3 DNA sequence: TGTGCCAGCAGCCACGAGGGCGCAACTAATGAAAAACTGTTTTTT. Its protein product is CASSHEGATNEKLFF.